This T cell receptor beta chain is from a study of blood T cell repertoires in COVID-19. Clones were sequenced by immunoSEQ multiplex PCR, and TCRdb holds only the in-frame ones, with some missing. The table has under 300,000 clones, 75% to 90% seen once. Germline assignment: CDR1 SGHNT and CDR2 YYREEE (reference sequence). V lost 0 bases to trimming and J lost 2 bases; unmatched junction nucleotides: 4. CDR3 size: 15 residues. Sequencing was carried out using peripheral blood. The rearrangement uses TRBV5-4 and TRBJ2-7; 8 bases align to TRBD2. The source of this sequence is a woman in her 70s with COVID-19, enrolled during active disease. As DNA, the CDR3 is TGTGCCAGCAGCTTGGATAGCGGGACGGCCTACGAGCAGTACTTC. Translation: CASSLDSGTAYEQYF.